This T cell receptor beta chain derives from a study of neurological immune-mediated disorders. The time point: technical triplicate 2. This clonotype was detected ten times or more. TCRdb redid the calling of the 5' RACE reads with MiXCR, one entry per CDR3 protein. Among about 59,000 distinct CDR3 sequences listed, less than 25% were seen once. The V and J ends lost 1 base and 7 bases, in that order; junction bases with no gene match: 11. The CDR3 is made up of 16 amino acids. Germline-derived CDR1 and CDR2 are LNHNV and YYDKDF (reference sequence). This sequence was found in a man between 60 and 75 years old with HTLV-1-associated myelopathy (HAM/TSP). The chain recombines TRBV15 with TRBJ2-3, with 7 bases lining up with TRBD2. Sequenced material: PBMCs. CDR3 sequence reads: CATSRGGEGRGNTQYF. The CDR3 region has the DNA TGTGCCACCAGCAGAGGGGGGGAGGGCCGGGGAAATACGCAGTATTTT.